Below are 20 T cell receptor beta chains sequenced from a single sample in a study of OX40 agonist ivuxolimab in advanced cancers. Here immunoSEQ multiplex PCR was the method, and the copy in TCRdb shows in-frame clones only, minus some. Of tens of thousands of clones listed, about 86% are singletons. The sample in question was CD4+ or CD8+ T cells sorted from blood, obtained in a trial of the OX40 agonist ivuxolimab. The receptors originated from an adult with an advanced solid tumor such as melanoma, head and neck, liver or kidney cancer.

The chain uses TRBV10-3 and TRBJ2-3, with 7 nucleotides matching TRBD1. The CDR3 runs 16 residues. Germline CDR1 is ENHRY and CDR2 is SYGVKD. V lost 2 bases, J lost 1 base, and 6 bases stayed unmatched. CDR3 bases: TGTGCCATCAGTGAGGGGACAGACATTCGCACAGATACGCAGTATTTT. It specifies CAISEGTDIRTDTQYF.

The CDR3 protein is CASSLGGTGSYNEQFF. CDR3 coding DNA: TGTGCCAGCAGCTTGGGTGGGACAGGGAGCTACAATGAGCAGTTCTTC. The V call is TRBV5-5, the J call TRBJ2-1, with 9 bases lining up with TRBD1. The CDR3 extends over 16 amino acids. The ends lost 0 bases at V and 3 bases at J; junction bases unmatched: 4. CDR1 is SGHKS, CDR2 YYEKEE, per germline (reference sequence).

The chain employs TRBV19 and TRBJ1-4, with a tentative D call TRBD1 (5 bases). The CDR3 contains 15 residues. The germline V and J ends were trimmed by 7 bases and 8 bases, with 20 bases remaining between them. CDR1 and CDR2 from the germline V gene are LNHDA and SQIVND (reference sequence). The CDR3 protein is CASKVRGAEEEKLFF. Here the CDR3 DNA reads TGTGCCAGTAAAGTCCGAGGGGCTGAGGAGGAAAAACTGTTTTTT.

This rearrangement joins TRBV5-5 to TRBJ2-1, with D possibly matching TRBD2 (5 bases). Germline loops: CDR1 SGHKS, CDR2 YYEKEE (reference sequence). The V and J ends lost 1 base and 4 bases respectively, with 12 bases between them. This CDR3 contains 15 residues. CDR3 amino acids: CASSLTLGAYNEQFF. As DNA, the CDR3 is TGTGCCAGCAGCTTGACCCTGGGAGCTTACAATGAGCAGTTCTTC. Full variable domain (outside the CDR3, taken from reference TRBV5-5 and TRBJ2-1): DAGVTQSPTHLIKTRGQQVTLRCSPISGHKSVSWYQQVLGQGPQFIFQYYEKEERGRGNFPDRFSARQFPNYSSELNVNALLLGDSALYLCASSLTLGAYNEQFFGPGTRLTVL.

The V and J genes are TRBV9 and TRBJ2-3; TRBD2 aligns across 9 bases. This CDR3 contains 16 residues. Trimming cost V 0 bases and J 2 bases; bases outside gene matches: 4. The germline gives CDR1 SGDLS, CDR2 YYNGEE. The CDR3 here is CASSVGASGDTDTQYF. CDR3 sequence (DNA): TGTGCCAGCAGCGTAGGGGCTAGCGGGGACACAGATACGCAGTATTTT.

V is TRBV18 and J is TRBJ1-2, with D possibly being TRBD1 (5 bases). Per the germline V gene, CDR1 is KGHSH and CDR2 is LQKENI. The CDR3 is 13 residues long. The V end lost 2 bases, the J end lost 8 bases, and 12 bases lay between the germline ends. CDR3 bases: TGTGCCAGCTCACCAACGGCAGGGCCCGGCTACACCTTC. Encoded protein: CASSPTAGPGYTF. Full variable domain (missing parts from reference TRBV18 and TRBJ1-2): NAGVMQNPRHLVRRRGQEARLRCSPMKGHSHVYWYRQLPEEGLKFMVYLQKENIIDESGMPKERFSAEFPKEGPSILRIQQVVRGDSAAYFCASSPTAGPGYTFGSGTRLTVV.

The gene calls are TRBV2 and TRBJ2-7, with TRBD2 matching 9 bases. This CDR3 region has 15 residues. Germline values: CDR1 SNHLY, CDR2 FYNNEI. With V trimmed by 10 bases and J by 1 base, 11 bases remained unmatched. The CDR3 region is CATARSLAGSYEQYF. In DNA, the CDR3 is TGTGCCACCGCCAGGTCGCTAGCGGGGTCCTACGAGCAGTACTTC.

This clone occurred a few times. J is TRBJ1-2 and V is TRBV2; 9 bases are shared with TRBD1. The CDR3 totals 15 residues. From germline, CDR1 is SNHLY and CDR2 FYNNEI. Trimming at V came to 4 bases and at J to 1 base, leaving 4 bases not matched to a gene. This CDR3 reads CASSGWDRVNYGYTF. The CDR3 DNA reads as TGTGCCAGCAGTGGATGGGACAGGGTTAACTATGGCTACACCTTC.

The V gene is TRBV2, the J gene TRBJ1-5; the D is unclear. The CDR3 is 15 residues long. The germline V gene has CDR1 SNHLY and CDR2 FYNNEI. Trimming shortened V by 0 bases and J by 4 bases, and 10 bases separated the two germline ends. The CDR3 DNA sequence: TGTGCCAGCAGTGAAGCGCCCAAGGGAAATCAGCCCCAGCATTTT. It codes for CASSEAPKGNQPQHF.

The rearrangement joins TRBV5-1 to TRBJ1-4; D is possibly TRBD1 (6 bases). CDR1 and CDR2 (germline): SGHRS, YFSETQ. The CDR3 length is 17 residues. V was cut by 3 bases and J by 8 bases, with 23 bases left in between. The CDR3 DNA sequence: TGCGCCAGCAGCTCGCTTAGTCTCGGGGGCGGCGAGGAAAAACTGTTTTTT. This gives the protein CASSSLSLGGGEEKLFF.

The chain joins TRBV5-6 to TRBJ2-7; 8 nucleotides agree with TRBD1. The germline gives CDR1 SGHDT, CDR2 YYEEEE. Trimming took 4 bases from V and 3 from J; bases not matched to a gene: 3. The CDR3 is made up of 13 amino acids. The CDR3, as DNA: TGTGCCAGCAGCATCGACAGGGGCTACGAGCAGTACTTC. Protein sequence: CASSIDRGYEQYF.

The rearrangement joins TRBV29-1 to TRBJ2-3; the match to TRBD2 covers 10 bases. V lost 3 bases and J lost 4; bases outside the gene matches: 10. CDR1 is SQVTM and CDR2 is ANQGSEA in the germline V gene. The CDR3 covers 16 residues. Here the CDR3 DNA reads TGCAGCGTTGACGTCCCAGCGGGGGGGCCTTCAGATACGCAGTATTTT. Translation: CSVDVPAGGPSDTQYF.

The V call is TRBV19, the J call TRBJ2-3; 7 nucleotides agree with TRBD1. The CDR3 sequence is 15 residues long. V gave up 1 base and J gave up 1 base; unmatched junction bases: 2. Germline assignment: CDR1 LNHDA and CDR2 SQIVND (reference sequence). CDR3 bases: TGTGCCAGTAGTATAGGCCAGGGGGGCACAGATACGCAGTATTTT. Translating gives CASSIGQGGTDTQYF. The complete variable domain, with remaining parts taken from reference TRBV19 and TRBJ2-3, reads DGGITQSPKYLFRKEGQNVTLSCEQNLNHDAMYWYRQDPGQGLRLIYYSQIVNDFQKGDIAEGYSVSREKKESFPLTVTSAQKNPTAFYLCASSIGQGGTDTQYFGPGTRLTVL.

This clone showed up just a few times. The CDR3: CASSSPSEGGTEAFF. The CDR3 DNA reads TGTGCCAGCAGTTCCCCTTCCGAGGGGGGGACTGAAGCTTTCTTT. The V and J genes are TRBV28 and TRBJ1-1; perhaps TRBD1 as D (6 bases). V was trimmed by 4 bases and J by 5 bases, leaving 17 bases between them. Per the germline V gene, CDR1 is MDHEN and CDR2 is SYDVKM. The CDR3 sequence is 15 residues long.

V and J are TRBV19 and TRBJ2-7; 7 bases are a match to TRBD1. The CDR3 spans 17 residues. Germline assignment: CDR1 LNHDA and CDR2 SQIVND (reference sequence). J gave up 2 bases and V 0 bases, and 10 bases lay outside the gene matches. The CDR3 spells CASSIDYATGTAYEQYF. The CDR3, as DNA: TGTGCCAGTAGTATAGATTACGCAACCGGGACAGCCTACGAGCAGTACTTC.

This clone was seen only a few times. This sequence joins TRBV30 and TRBJ1-1, with D possibly TRBD1 on 5 matching bases. Trimming took 2 bases from V and 11 from J, leaving 12 bases between them. The CDR3 is 11 residues long. From germline, CDR1 is GTSNPN and CDR2 SVGIG (reference sequence). CDR3 bases: TGTGCCTGGAGTCGGACACCATCGGCTTTCTTT. It yields the protein CAWSRTPSAFF.

V is TRBV5-8 and J is TRBJ2-1, with 12 nucleotides matching TRBD2. The CDR3 covers 16 residues. Germline trimming cut 4 bases from V and 9 bases from J; bases unmatched to any gene: 11. Germline V lookup: CDR1 SGHTS, CDR2 YDEGEE. CDR3 sequence reads: CASSLERLAGEGEQFF. The CDR3 DNA follows: TGTGCCAGCAGCCTCGAAAGACTAGCGGGGGAGGGTGAGCAGTTCTTC.

The chain is built from TRBV6-5 and TRBJ1-6; D might be TRBD1 (5 bases). The CDR3 covers 13 residues. Germline V gene sequence: CDR1 MNHEY, CDR2 SVGAGI. V was shortened by 6 bases and J by 10 bases, with 13 bases between the two germline ends. CDR3 sequence reads: CASSYARESPLHF. The DNA of the CDR3 is TGTGCCAGCAGCTATGCCAGGGAGTCACCCCTCCACTTT.

The V gene is TRBV11-3, the J gene TRBJ2-3; D uncertain. CDR3 length: 16 residues. Trimming removed 2 bases at V and 0 bases at J, with 12 bases between. The germline V gene encodes CDR1 SGHNT and CDR2 YENEEA. This CDR3 reads CASSLSVGPSTDTQYF. In nucleotides, the CDR3 is TGTGCCAGCAGCTTATCTGTAGGGCCAAGCACAGATACGCAGTATTTT.

This clone was counted between two and nine times. The chain uses TRBV18 and TRBJ1-6; TRBD1 matches at 9 bases. The CDR3 runs to 14 residues. Germline-derived CDR1 and CDR2 are KGHSH and LQKENI. With 6 bases clipped from V and 8 bases from J, the junction kept 5 bases outside the gene matches. The CDR3 sequence is CASSPGTGYSPLHF. Here the CDR3 DNA reads TGTGCCAGCTCGCCTGGGACAGGGTATTCACCCCTCCACTTT.